The rows below give T cell receptor beta chains drawn from one sample of a study of blood T cell repertoires in COVID-19. Sequencing used immunoSEQ multiplex PCR; TCRdb keeps in-frame clones, though not all of them. The sample has roughly 140,000 clones; approximately 81% are singletons. What was sequenced was peripheral blood. The receptor source for this set is a woman aged 60-75 years with COVID-19, enrolled during active disease. CDR3s include the opening cysteine and the closing phenylalanine or tryptophan. The D gene is left open where the match is weak. Expanded clones get a size class; other rows say once, few or many, or leave the size out.

V gene: TRBV4-1; D gene: -; clone size: -; J gene: TRBJ1-2; CDR3 protein: CASSQVPTSNYGYTF; CDR3 DNA: TGCGCCAGCAGCCAAGTTCCCACAAGTAACTATGGCTACACCTTC
V gene: TRBV2; D gene: -; clone size: -; J gene: TRBJ1-4; CDR3 protein: CASSEGGATNEKLFF; CDR3 DNA: TGTGCCAGCAGTGAAGGGGGGGCAACTAATGAAAAACTGTTTTTT
V gene: TRBV19; D gene: -; clone size: -; J gene: TRBJ1-3; CDR3 protein: CASSTTYLDHSGNTIYF; CDR3 DNA: TGTGCCAGTAGTACAACCTACCTCGATCACTCTGGAAACACCATATATTTT
V gene: TRBV18; D gene: -; clone size: -; J gene: TRBJ1-2; CDR3 protein: CASSPRQLYGYTF; CDR3 DNA: TGTGCCAGCTCACCACGACAGCTATATGGCTACACCTTC
V gene: TRBV9; D gene: -; clone size: -; J gene: TRBJ2-1; CDR3 protein: CASSPRTVLNEQFF; CDR3 DNA: TGTGCCAGCAGCCCCAGGACAGTCCTCAATGAGCAGTTCTTC
V gene: TRBV5-1; D gene: -; clone size: medium-sized; J gene: TRBJ1-6; CDR3 protein: CASSETGPSPLHF; CDR3 DNA: TGCGCCAGCAGTGAAACAGGGCCCTCACCCCTCCACTTT
V gene: TRBV11-1; D gene: -; clone size: -; J gene: TRBJ1-2; CDR3 protein: CASSSRTRLTNYGYTF; CDR3 DNA: TGTGCCAGCAGCTCCAGAACCAGACTGACTAACTATGGCTACACCTTC
V gene: TRBV5-8; D gene: TRBD1; clone size: -; J gene: TRBJ1-4; CDR3 protein: CASSLGQGGTNEKLFF; CDR3 DNA: TGTGCCAGCAGCTTGGGACAGGGTGGAACTAATGAAAAACTGTTTTTT
V gene: TRBV7-9; D gene: TRBD2; clone size: -; J gene: TRBJ2-5; CDR3 protein: CASSLGKRGRRETQYF; CDR3 DNA: TGTGCCAGCAGCTTAGGAAAGCGGGGGCGGAGAGAGACCCAGTACTTC
V gene: TRBV15; D gene: TRBD1; clone size: -; J gene: TRBJ2-1; CDR3 protein: CATSRDLGLAGGEQFF; CDR3 DNA: TGTGCCACCAGCAGAGATCTAGGGCTAGCAGGGGGTGAGCAGTTCTTC
V gene: TRBV7-8; D gene: TRBD1; clone size: -; J gene: TRBJ2-5; CDR3 protein: CASSPQGARETQYF; CDR3 DNA: TGTGCCAGCAGCCCACAGGGGGCACGGGAGACCCAGTACTTC
V gene: TRBV6-5; D gene: -; clone size: -; J gene: TRBJ1-2; CDR3 protein: CASSYSRQNNYGYTF; CDR3 DNA: TGTGCCAGCAGTTACTCGCGGCAGAACAACTATGGCTACACCTTC
V gene: TRBV7-9; D gene: -; clone size: -; J gene: TRBJ2-3; CDR3 protein: CASSPPGSSTDTQYF; CDR3 DNA: TGTGCCAGCAGCCCCCCGGGGAGTAGCACAGATACGCAGTATTTT
V gene: TRBV3-1/TRBV3-2; D gene: -; clone size: -; J gene: TRBJ1-2; CDR3 protein: CASSPSETVRTYGYTF; CDR3 DNA: TGTGCCAGCAGCCCCTCTGAGACAGTCAGAACCTATGGCTACACCTTC
V gene: TRBV6-2/TRBV6-3; D gene: TRBD1; clone size: -; J gene: TRBJ1-5; CDR3 protein: CASSYQQGNSNQPQHF; CDR3 DNA: TGTGCCAGCAGTTATCAACAGGGGAATAGCAATCAGCCCCAGCATTTT
V gene: TRBV24-1; D gene: -; clone size: -; J gene: TRBJ1-1; CDR3 protein: CATSDPGQEAFF; CDR3 DNA: TGTGCCACCAGTGACCCCGGACAGGAAGCTTTCTTT
V gene: TRBV5-4; D gene: TRBD1; clone size: -; J gene: TRBJ1-2; CDR3 protein: CASSLEGQIYGYTF; CDR3 DNA: TGTGCCAGCAGCTTGGAGGGACAGATCTATGGCTACACCTTC
V gene: TRBV5-1; D gene: TRBD1; clone size: -; J gene: TRBJ1-2; CDR3 protein: CASSLQGEYGYTF; CDR3 DNA: TGCGCCAGCAGCTTACAGGGGGAGTATGGCTACACCTTC
V gene: TRBV24-1; D gene: -; clone size: -; J gene: TRBJ1-2; CDR3 protein: CATSSRNRPSYGYTF; CDR3 DNA: TGTGCCACCAGTTCCAGGAACAGGCCTAGCTATGGCTACACCTTC
V gene: TRBV6-5; D gene: TRBD1; clone size: -; J gene: TRBJ2-1; CDR3 protein: CASNSGTGVNEQFF; CDR3 DNA: TGTGCCAGCAACTCCGGGACAGGGGTCAATGAGCAGTTCTTC
V gene: TRBV18; D gene: TRBD1; clone size: -; J gene: TRBJ1-1; CDR3 protein: CASSPLEGGGNTEAFF; CDR3 DNA: TGTGCCAGCTCACCACTTGAAGGGGGCGGCAACACTGAAGCTTTCTTT
V gene: TRBV18; D gene: TRBD2; clone size: -; J gene: TRBJ2-1; CDR3 protein: CASSPPGTRLGEQFF; CDR3 DNA: TGTGCCAGCTCACCACCGGGGACTAGGTTGGGTGAGCAGTTCTTC
V gene: TRBV4-2; D gene: TRBD1; clone size: -; J gene: TRBJ2-5; CDR3 protein: CASSHAQGTGEETQYF; CDR3 DNA: TGTGCCAGCAGCCACGCCCAAGGGACAGGAGAAGAGACCCAGTACTTC
V gene: TRBV19; D gene: -; clone size: -; J gene: TRBJ2-2; CDR3 protein: CASSQGEANTGELFF; CDR3 DNA: TGTGCCAGTAGTCAGGGGGAGGCGAACACCGGGGAGCTGTTTTTT
V gene: TRBV14; D gene: -; clone size: -; J gene: TRBJ1-1; CDR3 protein: CASSPPGMNTEAFF; CDR3 DNA: TGTGCCAGCAGCCCCCCGGGGATGAACACTGAAGCTTTCTTT
V gene: TRBV7-9; D gene: -; clone size: -; J gene: TRBJ2-1; CDR3 protein: CASSPTVYNEQFF; CDR3 DNA: TGTGCCAGCAGCCCCACAGTTTACAATGAGCAGTTCTTC
V gene: TRBV27; D gene: TRBD2; clone size: -; J gene: TRBJ2-1; CDR3 protein: CASSSRTSNEQFF; CDR3 DNA: TGTGCCAGCAGTTCCCGGACTAGCAATGAGCAGTTCTTC
V gene: TRBV5-1; D gene: TRBD1; clone size: -; J gene: TRBJ1-5; CDR3 protein: CASSLAGQEHQPQHF; CDR3 DNA: TGCGCCAGCAGCTTGGCCGGACAGGAACATCAGCCCCAGCATTTT
V gene: TRBV6-2/TRBV6-3; D gene: TRBD1; clone size: -; J gene: TRBJ1-6; CDR3 protein: CASSPSGQYNSPLHF; CDR3 DNA: TGTGCCAGCAGTCCATCGGGACAGTATAATTCACCCCTCCACTTT
V gene: TRBV29-1; D gene: TRBD1; clone size: -; J gene: TRBJ1-1; CDR3 protein: CSADRAMNTEAFF; CDR3 DNA: TGCAGCGCCGACAGGGCTATGAACACTGAAGCTTTCTTT
V gene: TRBV3-1/TRBV3-2; D gene: -; clone size: -; J gene: TRBJ2-5; CDR3 protein: CASSQLLRRDQETQYF; CDR3 DNA: TGTGCCAGCAGCCAACTCTTGCGCAGGGACCAAGAGACCCAGTACTTC
V gene: TRBV18; D gene: -; clone size: -; J gene: TRBJ1-1; CDR3 protein: CASSLLSLTEAFF; CDR3 DNA: TGTGCCAGCTCACTCCTTTCCCTCACTGAAGCTTTCTTT
V gene: TRBV19; D gene: -; clone size: -; J gene: TRBJ1-2; CDR3 protein: CASSIEDRPNYGYTF; CDR3 DNA: TGTGCCAGTAGTATAGAAGACAGACCTAACTATGGCTACACCTTC
V gene: TRBV7-3; D gene: TRBD2; clone size: -; J gene: TRBJ2-2; CDR3 protein: CASSDSGRVSNTGELFF; CDR3 DNA: TGTGCCAGCAGCGACTCGGGGAGGGTATCGAACACCGGGGAGCTGTTTTTT
V gene: TRBV7-3; D gene: -; clone size: -; J gene: TRBJ1-1; CDR3 protein: CASSLLGGVGTEAFF; CDR3 DNA: TGTGCCAGCAGCTTATTGGGAGGGGTGGGCACTGAAGCTTTCTTT
V gene: TRBV6-4; D gene: TRBD1; clone size: -; J gene: TRBJ2-3; CDR3 protein: CASRGDSMSTDTQYF; CDR3 DNA: TGTGCCAGCAGAGGGGACAGCATGAGCACAGATACGCAGTATTTT